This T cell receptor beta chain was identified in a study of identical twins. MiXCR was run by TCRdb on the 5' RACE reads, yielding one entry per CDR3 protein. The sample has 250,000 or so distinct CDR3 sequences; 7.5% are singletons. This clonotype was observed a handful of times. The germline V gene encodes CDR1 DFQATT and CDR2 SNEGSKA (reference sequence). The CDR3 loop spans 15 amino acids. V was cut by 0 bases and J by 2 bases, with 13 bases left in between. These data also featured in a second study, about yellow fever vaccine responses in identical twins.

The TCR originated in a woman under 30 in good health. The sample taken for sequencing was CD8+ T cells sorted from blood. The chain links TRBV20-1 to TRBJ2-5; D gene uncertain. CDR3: CSARDWGYPQETQYF. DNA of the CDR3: TGCAGTGCTAGAGATTGGGGTTACCCGCAAGAGACCCAGTACTTC.